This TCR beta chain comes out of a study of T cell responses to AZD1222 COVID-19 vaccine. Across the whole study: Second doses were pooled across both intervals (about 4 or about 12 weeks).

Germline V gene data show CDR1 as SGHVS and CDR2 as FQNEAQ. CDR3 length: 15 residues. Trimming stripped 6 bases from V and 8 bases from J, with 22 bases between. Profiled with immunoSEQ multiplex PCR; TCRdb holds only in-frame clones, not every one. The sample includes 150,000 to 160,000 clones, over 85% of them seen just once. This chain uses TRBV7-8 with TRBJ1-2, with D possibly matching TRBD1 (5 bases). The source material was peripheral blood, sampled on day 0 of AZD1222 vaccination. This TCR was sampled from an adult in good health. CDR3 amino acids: CASRWGGPGTRGYTF. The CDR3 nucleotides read TGTGCCAGCAGATGGGGGGGTCCCGGGACTCGCGGCTACACCTTC.